Below, 31 T cell receptor beta chains from the same sample are listed, as sequenced in a study of beta chain features in type 1 diabetes. The whole isolated RNA underwent reverse transcription, so sequencing captured expressed TCRB transcripts. The table came from immunoSEQ multiplex PCR; TCRdb's copy has only in-frame clones and leaves some out. The sample lists around 500,000 clones; over 10% were seen once. The sequenced sample consisted of naive CD4+ T cells from blood. Receptors originate from a woman between 18 and 29 years old in good health.

This clone was detected only a few times. The V call is TRBV27, the J call TRBJ2-6; no reliable D call. V was clipped by 5 bases and J by 0 bases, with 5 bases between them. CDR3 size: 14 residues. Per the germline V gene, CDR1 is MNHEY and CDR2 is SMNVEV (reference sequence). CDR3 residues: CASSLFSGANVLTF. Here the CDR3 DNA reads TGTGCCAGCAGTCTTTTCTCTGGGGCCAACGTCCTGACTTTC.

The rearrangement uses TRBV20-1 and TRBJ2-7; possible D gene TRBD1, 5 bases. The germline V gene encodes CDR1 DFQATT and CDR2 SNEGSKA (reference sequence). This CDR3 contains 11 residues. V was pared by 2 bases and J by 4 bases, with 6 bases between. The CDR3: CSARKGYEQYV. The DNA of the CDR3 is TGCAGTGCTAGAAAGGGGTACGAGCAGTACGTC.

V and J are TRBV7-8 and TRBJ2-1; no firm D call. CDR1 SGHVS and CDR2 FQNEAQ come from the germline V gene. The ends were cut back, 1 base at V and 9 bases at J, with 10 bases in the middle. The CDR3 is 13 amino acids. The CDR3 region is CASSLVRSGEQFF. In DNA, the CDR3 is TGTGCCAGCAGCTTAGTCAGGTCGGGTGAGCAGTTCTTC.

This clone was seen a few times. The chain recombines TRBV5-1 with TRBJ2-7, with 14 nucleotides matching TRBD2. CDR1 is SGHRS, CDR2 YFSETQ, per germline. This CDR3 is 15 amino acids long. V gave up 4 bases and J gave up 4 bases; unmatched junction bases: 4. This chain's CDR3 is CASSQGTSGSYEQYF. The CDR3 DNA follows: TGCGCCAGCAGCCAAGGGACTAGCGGGAGTTACGAGCAGTACTTC. The full variable domain, rest sourced from reference TRBV5-1 and TRBJ2-7, is KAGVTQTPRYLIKTRGQQVTLSCSPISGHRSVSWYQQTPGQGLQFLFEYFSETQRNKGNFPGRFSGRQFSNSRSEMNVSTLELGDSALYLCASSQGTSGSYEQYFGPGTRLTVT.

This clone came up a few times. The genes are TRBV7-8 and TRBJ1-5; the D is unclear. Trimming cost V 1 base and J 6 bases, with 7 bases left between them. In germline, CDR1 is SGHVS, CDR2 FQNEAQ. The CDR3 extends over 13 amino acids. CDR3 in DNA: TGTGCCAGCAGCTTAGAAGTCGGTCAGCCCCAGCATTTT. Translated: CASSLEVGQPQHF.

In its sample, this clone was seen a few times. The V call is TRBV7-3, the J call TRBJ2-1; 11 positions agree with TRBD2. The CDR3 has 15 amino acids. V gave up 5 bases and J gave up 6 bases; unmatched junction bases: 6. Germline V lookup: CDR1 SGHTA, CDR2 FQGTGA. CDR3 in amino acids: CASSLTSGIGNEQFF. The CDR3 region has the DNA TGTGCCAGCAGCCTGACTAGCGGGATTGGCAATGAGCAGTTCTTC.

Only a few counts were recorded for this clone. The CDR3 DNA reads TGTGCCAGTAGCGACAGGGTGGGCTACGAGCAGTACTTC. It codes for CASSDRVGYEQYF. V and J are TRBV19 and TRBJ2-7; 7 nucleotides align to TRBD1. V trimming: 6 bases; J trimming: 3 bases; junction bases outside the gene matches: 5. The CDR3 totals 13 residues. Per germline, CDR1 LNHDA and CDR2 SQIVND (reference sequence).

This CDR3 reads CASSPSGSSYEQYF. CDR3 in DNA: TGTGCCAGCAGCCCGAGCGGGAGCTCCTACGAGCAGTACTTC. The chain has TRBV7-2 and TRBJ2-7, with 8 bases matching TRBD2. V lost 5 bases to trimming and J lost 0 bases; unmatched junction nucleotides: 3. There are 14 residues in the CDR3. CDR1 is SGHTA and CDR2 is FQGNSA in the germline V gene.

The chain combines TRBV7-9 with TRBJ2-3, with D tentatively TRBD2 (7 bases). The germline V and J ends were trimmed by 5 bases and 2 bases, with 20 bases remaining between them. The CDR3 spans 17 residues. The germline CDR1 and CDR2 sequences are SEHNR and FQNEAQ (reference sequence). In nucleotides, the CDR3 is TGTGCCAGCAGCCCCGGGGACAAGGGAGGGGTCACAGATACGCAGTATTTT. Translation gives CASSPGDKGGVTDTQYF. The entire variable domain, with the rest obtained from reference TRBV7-9 and TRBJ2-3, is as follows: DTGVSQNPRHKITKRGQNVTFRCDPISEHNRLYWYRQTLGQGPEFLTYFQNEAQLEKSRLLSDRFSAERPKGSFSTLEIQRTEQGDSAMYLCASSPGDKGGVTDTQYFGPGTRLTVL.

The chain links TRBV29-1 to TRBJ1-1, with a tentative D call TRBD1 (5 bases). The CDR3 runs 13 residues. Trimming took 1 base from V and 4 from J, leaving 10 bases between them. Looked up from germline, CDR1 is SQVTM and CDR2 is ANQGSEA. This chain's CDR3 is CSVEAGGGTEAFF. The CDR3 DNA sequence: TGCAGCGTTGAAGCTGGGGGAGGCACTGAAGCTTTCTTT.

This chain connects TRBV18 to TRBJ2-1; a weak D match, TRBD1 (5 bases). The CDR3 runs 15 residues. V lost 4 bases and J 4 bases, leaving 14 bases between the germline ends. CDR1 is KGHSH, CDR2 LQKENI, per germline. The CDR3 nucleotides are TGTGCCAGCTCACGCGTACAGGCCACATACAATGAGCAGTTCTTC. Translating gives CASSRVQATYNEQFF. The whole variable domain, remainder taken from reference TRBV18 and TRBJ2-1, is NAGVMQNPRHLVRRRGQEARLRCSPMKGHSHVYWYRQLPEEGLKFMVYLQKENIIDESGMPKERFSAEFPKEGPSILRIQQVVRGDSAAYFCASSRVQATYNEQFFGPGTRLTVL.

This clone has only a few counts. The chain employs TRBV11-1 and TRBJ1-1; D ambiguous. CDR3 length: 15 residues. The V gene's germline CDR1 is SGHAT and CDR2 FQDESV (reference sequence). V lost 4 bases to trimming and J lost 3 bases, with 15 bases between them. The CDR3 reads CASSSNPFSDTEAFF. CDR3 nucleotide sequence: TGTGCCAGCAGCTCAAACCCCTTCAGCGACACTGAAGCTTTCTTT.

This clone was picked up a small number of times. This CDR3 reads CASRTTSGIPLHEQYF. For the CDR3, the DNA is TGTGCCAGCAGGACTACTAGCGGAATCCCACTGCACGAGCAGTACTTC. The rearrangement links TRBV28 to TRBJ2-7; 8 bases map to TRBD2. The CDR3 has 16 residues. J gave up 5 bases and V 6 bases, and 15 bases lay outside the gene matches. The germline CDR1 and CDR2 sequences are MDHEN and SYDVKM.

The chain couples TRBV25-1 to TRBJ1-1; D is undetermined. Deletions cut 8 bases from V and 8 bases from J, with 18 bases between. CDR3 size: 13 residues. Germline V gene sequence: CDR1 MGHDK, CDR2 SYGVNS. In DNA, the CDR3 is TGTGCCAGCTTCGGGCAGCCGCGAAACGAAGCTTTCTTT. Residues: CASFGQPRNEAFF.

The J gene is TRBJ1-3, the V gene TRBV30; TRBD1 matches at 7 bases. The trim removed 7 bases at V and 0 bases at J, leaving 6 bases unmatched. This CDR3 contains 14 residues. Germline V gene lookup returns CDR1 GTSNPN and CDR2 SVGIG (reference sequence). The CDR3 DNA reads TGTGCCTTGAACAGGGGTGGCTCTGGAAACACCATATATTTT. It translates to CALNRGGSGNTIYF. Full variable domain (missing parts from reference TRBV30 and TRBJ1-3): SQTIHQWPATLVQPVGSPLSLECTVEGTSNPNLYWYRQAAGRGLQLLFYSVGIGQISSEVPQNLSASRPQDRQFILSSKKLLLSDSGFYLCALNRGGSGNTIYFGEGSWLTVV.

The chain carries TRBV11-2 and TRBJ2-2, with TRBD2 identical over 9 bases. CDR1 and CDR2 (germline): SGHAT, FQNNGV. V gave up 1 base and J gave up 13 bases; unmatched junction bases: 4. The CDR3 is made up of 13 amino acids. The CDR3 sequence: CASSLATSGRLFF. DNA of the CDR3: TGTGCCAGCAGCTTAGCCACTAGCGGGCGGCTGTTTTTT.

This clone was recorded a few times. The rearrangement uses TRBV7-3 and TRBJ2-3; D not resolved. The CDR3 spans 16 residues. Trimming shortened V by 0 bases and J by 4 bases, and 14 bases separated the two germline ends. CDR1 SGHTA and CDR2 FQGTGA come from the germline V gene. CDR3: CASSLTPSRVADTQYF. The CDR3 DNA reads as TGTGCCAGCAGCTTAACTCCCTCCCGGGTCGCAGATACGCAGTATTTT.

This clone appeared a few times. The V call is TRBV7-9, the J call TRBJ1-4, with 10 bases matching TRBD1. After removal of 5 bases from V and 5 bases from J, the junction contained 2 bases not matched to a gene. Germline loops: CDR1 SEHNR, CDR2 FQNEAQ (reference sequence). The CDR3 is 14 residues long. The CDR3 DNA follows: TGTGCCAGCAGCGAGGGACAGGGGAATGAAAAACTGTTTTTT. Protein: CASSEGQGNEKLFF.

The rearrangement links TRBV11-2 to TRBJ2-4; a possible D gene is TRBD1 (5 bases). With 3 bases removed from V and 11 bases from J, the gap between germline ends came to 14 bases. This CDR3 spans 13 amino acids. CDR1 SGHAT and CDR2 FQNNGV come from the germline V gene. The CDR3 region is CASSFWGSRLQYF. The CDR3 DNA reads TGTGCCAGCAGCTTCTGGGGCTCACGGCTTCAGTACTTC.

The chain carries TRBV20-1 and TRBJ1-1; D is uncertain. V dropped 3 bases and J dropped 12 bases, with 14 bases sitting between them. This CDR3 has 11 amino acids. The germline V gene encodes CDR1 DFQATT and CDR2 SNEGSKA (reference sequence). CDR3 residues: CSARELVGSFF. CDR3 coding DNA: TGCAGTGCTAGGGAGCTCGTCGGTTCTTTCTTT.

This clone was counted between two and nine times. The CDR3 spells CASSSYRQPQETQYF. The CDR3 nucleotides are TGCGCCAGCAGCTCCTATAGACAGCCTCAAGAGACCCAGTACTTC. The chain links TRBV5-1 to TRBJ2-5, with D maybe TRBD1 (5 bases). Germline CDR1 SGHRS, CDR2 YFSETQ. V dropped 3 bases and J dropped 2 bases, with 14 bases sitting between them. The CDR3 is 15 amino acids.

The J gene is TRBJ2-1, the V gene TRBV20-1; D remains unclear. The CDR3 sequence is 11 residues long. Germline V gene sequence: CDR1 DFQATT, CDR2 SNEGSKA (reference sequence). Deletions cut 1 base from V and 9 bases from J, with 7 bases between. The CDR3 region has the DNA TGCAGTGCTAGAGCGAGGAGTGAGCAGTTCTTC. Protein sequence: CSARARSEQFF.

Turning to this clone: Other DNA sequences in this specimen translate into the identical CDR3. Written as DNA, the CDR3 is TGTGCCAGCAGTCTCGTCGACATTCAGTACTTC. Translated: CASSLVDIQYF. The chain carries TRBV7-2 and TRBJ2-4; D call uncertain. Trimming left V 6 bases short and J 8 bases short, with 8 bases between. The CDR3 extends over 11 amino acids. The germline CDR1 and CDR2 sequences are SGHTA and FQGNSA.

The genes are TRBV5-4 and TRBJ2-2, with D possibly being TRBD2 (6 bases). This CDR3 spans 14 amino acids. Deletions cut 4 bases from V and 7 bases from J, with 14 bases between. Germline CDR1 SGHNT, CDR2 YYREEE (reference sequence). The CDR3 loop is CASSRDFDSGELFF. The CDR3 coding sequence is TGTGCCAGCAGCCGGGACTTCGACAGCGGGGAGCTGTTTTTT.

The CDR3 reads CASSLAGVLEQFF. In DNA form, the CDR3 reads TGTGCCAGCAGCTTAGCGGGAGTTTTGGAGCAGTTCTTC. The chain recombines TRBV7-3 with TRBJ2-1; 7 bases agree with TRBD2. This CDR3 has 13 residues. Germline V gene sequence: CDR1 SGHTA, CDR2 FQGTGA. The junction had 5 bases not matched to a gene; V was cut back by 2 bases and J by 10 bases.

The V and J genes are TRBV7-2 and TRBJ2-4; no definite D call. The V end lost 2 bases, the J end lost 0 bases, and 8 bases lay between the germline ends. CDR1 is SGHTA, CDR2 FQGNSA, per germline. This CDR3 has 15 amino acids. CDR3 sequence: CASSLREAAKNIQYF. For the CDR3, the DNA is TGTGCCAGCAGCTTACGCGAAGCAGCCAAAAACATTCAGTACTTC.

This clone was picked up a small number of times. This chain joins TRBV5-1 and TRBJ2-3; 7 bases map to TRBD1. This CDR3 contains 16 residues. V lost 1 base to trimming and J lost 6 bases; unmatched junction nucleotides: 11. CDR1 SGHRS and CDR2 YFSETQ come from the germline V gene. CDR3 amino acids: CASSLNDRVIGDTQYF. The CDR3 region has the DNA TGCGCCAGCAGCTTGAACGACAGGGTGATAGGGGATACGCAGTATTTT.

The chain carries TRBV14 and TRBJ1-1, with 7 nucleotides matching TRBD1. CDR3 length: 16 amino acids. Losses at the gene ends were 4 bases for V and 4 bases for J; bases not matched to a gene: 12. Per germline, CDR1 SGHDN and CDR2 FVKESK. CDR3 region: CASSPPRQGLGTEAFF. In DNA, the CDR3 is TGTGCCAGCAGCCCTCCGCGACAGGGATTGGGCACTGAAGCTTTCTTT. The entire variable domain, with the rest obtained from reference TRBV14 and TRBJ1-1, is as follows: EAGVTQFPSHSVIEKGQTVTLRCDPISGHDNLYWYRRVMGKEIKFLLHFVKESKQDESGMPNNRFLAERTGGTYSTLKVQPAELEDSGVYFCASSPPRQGLGTEAFFGQGTRLTVV.

The chain carries TRBV9 and TRBJ2-1; D uncertain. V was shortened by 3 bases and J by 0 bases, with 10 bases between the two germline ends. Germline V gene lookup returns CDR1 SGDLS and CDR2 YYNGEE. The CDR3 consists of 15 residues. CDR3 in DNA: TGTGCCAGCAGCGCTGATGGTGACTCCTACAATGAGCAGTTCTTC. Protein product: CASSADGDSYNEQFF. Variable domain in full (rest from reference TRBV9 and TRBJ2-1): DSGVTQTPKHLITATGQRVTLRCSPRSGDLSVYWYQQSLDQGLQFLIQYYNGEERAKGNILERFSAQQFPDLHSELNLSSLELGDSALYFCASSADGDSYNEQFFGPGTRLTVL.

This clone was observed a handful of times. This sequence joins TRBV29-1 and TRBJ2-1, with D perhaps matching TRBD1 or TRBD2 (5 bases each). CDR3 length: 13 amino acids. CDR1 and CDR2 from the germline V gene are SQVTM and ANQGSEA. V was pared by 7 bases and J by 0 bases, with 10 bases between. The CDR3 reads CSAKGTSYNEQFF. CDR3 coding DNA: TGCAGCGCCAAGGGGACCTCCTACAATGAGCAGTTCTTC.

The chain carries TRBV7-9 and TRBJ2-5, with 7 bases matching TRBD2. The junction had 7 bases not matched to a gene; V was cut back by 5 bases and J by 4 bases. The CDR3 extends over 14 amino acids. Per the germline V gene, CDR1 is SEHNR and CDR2 is FQNEAQ (reference sequence). CDR3 sequence (DNA): TGTGCCAGCAGCCTACCCTGGGGGGGAGAGACCCAGTACTTC. Translating it yields CASSLPWGGETQYF.